The rows below give T cell receptor beta chains drawn from one sample of a study of blood T cell repertoires in COVID-19. Method: immunoSEQ multiplex PCR; TCRdb's copy keeps in-frame clones and lacks some. The sample records over 100,000 clones, 70% to 85% being singletons. The material sequenced was peripheral blood. The receptors come from a woman aged 60-70 years with acute or convalescent COVID-19. CDR3s include the opening cysteine and the closing phenylalanine or tryptophan. A D gene is named only where the DNA matches it firmly. For some rows the clone size is stated as once, few or many, or as a class when expanded; others skip it.

d_call j_call clone_size v_call cdr3_nt cdr3_aa
TRBD1 TRBJ2-2 NA TRBV5-1 TGCGCCAGCAGCCTACGGGACAGGCCCACCGGGGAGCTGTTTTTT CASSLRDRPTGELFF
NA TRBJ2-1 NA TRBV2 TGTGCCAGCAGTGGTGTCGAGACAAGACCGGACAATGAGCAGTTCTTC CASSGVETRPDNEQFF
TRBD1 TRBJ1-2 NA TRBV3-1/TRBV3-2 TGTGCCAGCAGCCATGGCAGGGGGCACAATGGCTACACCTTC CASSHGRGHNGYTF
TRBD1 TRBJ1-1 NA TRBV19 TGTGCCAGTAGTATCCAGACAGGGGTCATGAACACTGAAGCTTTCTTT CASSIQTGVMNTEAFF
NA TRBJ2-6 NA TRBV10-3 TGTGCCATCAGTGCAGGGGCCAACGTCCTGACTTTC CAISAGANVLTF
NA TRBJ1-4 NA TRBV3-1/TRBV3-2 TGTGCCAGCAGCGATAATTCGGCCCTCTATGCTTCGGGAAAACTGTTTTTT CASSDNSALYASGKLFF
TRBD1 TRBJ2-7 NA TRBV5-4 TGTGCCAGCAGCTTGGCGACAGGGGCCGAACAGTACTTC CASSLATGAEQYF
NA TRBJ2-5 once TRBV7-6 TGTGCCAGCAGCTTAGGAGGGGGGGCGTTCCAAGAGACCCAGTACTTC CASSLGGGAFQETQYF
NA TRBJ1-5 few TRBV7-3 TGTGCCAGCAGCTTAGCTCCACAGGTCGGTACATTAATCAATCAGCCCCAGCATTTT CASSLAPQVGTLINQPQHF
NA TRBJ2-7 NA TRBV24-1 TGTGCCACCAGTGATTTGAAGGGGGAGCAGTACTTC CATSDLKGEQYF
TRBD1 TRBJ1-4 NA TRBV2 TGTGCCAGCAGTGAACAGAACCTCGGGACAGTTCAGGAAAAACTGTTTTTT CASSEQNLGTVQEKLFF
NA TRBJ1-5 NA TRBV7-9 TGTGCCAGCAGCTTGGAAGGGGAACAGCCCCAGCATTTT CASSLEGEQPQHF
NA TRBJ1-2 NA TRBV6-1 TGTGCCAGCAGTGAAAGAAGGAGGGATTGGAGTGGCTACACCTTC CASSERRRDWSGYTF
NA TRBJ1-2 NA TRBV25-1 TGTGCCAGCAGTGACGGGAGCTATCACTATGGCTACACCTTC CASSDGSYHYGYTF
NA TRBJ1-5 NA TRBV2 TGTGCCAGCAGTGGAGGGAATCCGGGTGTCAATCAGCCCCAGCATTTT CASSGGNPGVNQPQHF
NA TRBJ1-6 NA TRBV24-1 TGTGCCACCAGTGATTTCGGGAAGACCCTCCACTTT CATSDFGKTLHF
TRBD1 TRBJ1-1 NA TRBV10-3 TGTGCCATCAGAGTGGCGACAGGGGGGACTGAAGCTTTCTTT CAIRVATGGTEAFF
NA TRBJ1-3 NA TRBV5-1 TGCGCCAGCAGCCCGGGGAACTCTGGAAACACCATATATTTT CASSPGNSGNTIYF
TRBD1 TRBJ2-3 NA TRBV24-1 TGTGCCACCAGTGCCCACGGGGACAGTACGCAGTATTTT CATSAHGDSTQYF
NA TRBJ2-3 NA TRBV12-3/TRBV12-4 TGTGCCAGCAGCCCAGGCCGGGGTACGCAGTATTTT CASSPGRGTQYF
NA TRBJ1-4 once TRBV5-6 TGTGCCAGCAGCTTACCAGAGGGAAGGGGGGAAAAACTGTTTTTT CASSLPEGRGEKLFF
TRBD1 TRBJ1-2 few TRBV6-5 TGTGCCAGCAGGGGGGGGGACAGGCCCTATGGCTACACCTTC CASRGGDRPYGYTF
NA TRBJ1-1 NA TRBV5-1 TGCGCCAGCAGCCCGGGACTCCAGAACACTGAAGCTTTCTTT CASSPGLQNTEAFF
NA TRBJ1-2 few TRBV3-1/TRBV3-2 TGTGCCAGCAGCCTATTAAGTTCGGACAGCATCTATGGCTACACCTTC CASSLLSSDSIYGYTF